These 15 T cell receptor beta chains were sequenced from one sample in a study of blood T cell repertoires in COVID-19. Clones were read by immunoSEQ multiplex PCR, and TCRdb kept only the in-frame ones, dropping some. Seen here are a few hundred thousand clones, around 85% observed once, and the top ten hold approximately 1.2%. Sequences were obtained from PBMCs or T cells enriched from blood (not recorded which). All receptors derive from a woman aged 40-49 years with acute COVID-19.

CDR3 region: CASSAGRGITEAFF. The CDR3 DNA follows: TGTGCCAGCAGTGCGGGCAGGGGGATAACTGAAGCTTTCTTT. The chain is built from TRBV2 and TRBJ1-1, with 7 nucleotides matching TRBD1. V shed 4 bases and J 5 bases; nucleotides not matched to a gene: 7. Germline CDR1 is SNHLY and CDR2 is FYNNEI. There are 14 residues in the CDR3.

This clone occurred a few times. This chain uses TRBV7-9 with TRBJ2-1; D is perhaps TRBD1 (6 bases). Germline CDR1 is SEHNR and CDR2 is FQNEAQ (reference sequence). Between the trimmed V and J ends, which lost 2 bases and 2 bases, there was a span of 10 bases. The length of the CDR3 is 15 residues. CDR3 protein: CASSLRGSAYNEQFF. Here the CDR3 DNA reads TGTGCCAGCAGCTTAAGGGGGAGCGCCTACAATGAGCAGTTCTTC.

The chain is built from TRBV28 and TRBJ1-5; D unclear. CDR1 and CDR2 from the germline V gene are MDHEN and SYDVKM. Trimming stripped 9 bases from V and 8 bases from J, with 20 bases between. This CDR3 contains 14 residues. CDR3 residues: CASVRAGSLEPQHF. The CDR3 DNA reads TGTGCCAGTGTGCGGGCAGGTTCCTTGGAGCCCCAGCATTTT.

The chain uses TRBV5-4 and TRBJ2-3; 13 bases fit TRBD2. J gave up 2 bases and V 3 bases, and 6 bases lay outside the gene matches. Germline V gene sequence: CDR1 SGHNT, CDR2 YYREEE (reference sequence). The CDR3 spans 17 residues. In DNA, the CDR3 is TGTGCCAGCAGCTCCCCGACTAGCGGGGGGCACACAGATACGCAGTATTTT. Its translation is CASSSPTSGGHTDTQYF.

The J gene is TRBJ1-2, the V gene TRBV6-5; 7 bases line up with TRBD1. The trim removed 6 bases at V and 2 bases at J, leaving 9 bases unmatched. Germline V gives CDR1 MNHEY, CDR2 SVGAGI. The CDR3 sequence is 15 residues long. Here the CDR3 reads CASRYTGTVNYGYTF. The CDR3 bases are TGTGCCAGCAGATACACCGGGACAGTGAACTATGGCTACACCTTC.

In its sample, this clone was seen a few times. The chain joins TRBV28 to TRBJ2-1; 11 bases agree with TRBD1. The CDR3 loop spans 16 amino acids. Unmatched junction bases numbered 12, after V lost 6 bases and J lost 8 bases. From germline, CDR1 is MDHEN and CDR2 SYDVKM. DNA of the CDR3: TGTGCCAGCAGCTCTTCTGGGACAGGGGGTACCCATGAGCAGTTCTTC. Its translation is CASSSSGTGGTHEQFF.

The sample holds a few counts of this clone. The chain has TRBV6-5 and TRBJ2-7; 9 positions match TRBD2. CDR3 size: 16 residues. Germline V lookup: CDR1 MNHEY, CDR2 SVGAGI. V shed 0 bases, J shed 1 base, and the junction held 4 bases outside the gene matches. The CDR3: CASSYSGGGASYEQYF. DNA of the CDR3: TGTGCCAGCAGTTACTCGGGCGGGGGGGCGTCCTACGAGCAGTACTTC.

This sequence joins TRBV6-1 and TRBJ1-4, with 8 positions matching TRBD1. The trim removed 1 base at V and 7 bases at J, leaving 5 bases unmatched. The CDR3 sequence is 15 residues long. Germline V CDR1 and CDR2: MNHNS, SASEGT. CDR3 sequence: CASSEVFGQGEKLFF. The CDR3 DNA reads as TGTGCCAGCAGTGAAGTTTTCGGACAGGGTGAAAAACTGTTTTTT.

This sequence joins TRBV11-2 and TRBJ2-7, with D possibly TRBD2 on 6 matching bases. The germline V gene has CDR1 SGHAT and CDR2 FQNNGV. V was clipped by 4 bases and J by 5 bases, with 18 bases between them. The CDR3 length is 15 residues. As DNA, the CDR3 is TGTGCCAGCAGCTCAATCTGGGACTTAACTAACGAGCAGTACTTC. Translation gives CASSSIWDLTNEQYF.

This clone has just a few counts. The chain links TRBV3-1 (or the pseudogene TRBV3-2) to TRBJ2-4, with unresolved D. Germline CDR1 LGHDT, CDR2 YNNKEL (reference sequence). The V gene lost 3 bases and the J gene lost 6 bases, with 12 bases spanning the gap. This CDR3 region has 14 residues. The CDR3 reads CASSQNALGNIQYF. The DNA of the CDR3 is TGTGCCAGCAGCCAGAATGCACTTGGAAACATTCAGTACTTC.

The rearrangement uses TRBV5-4 and TRBJ1-2; tentative D call: TRBD1 (5 bases). Per the germline V gene, CDR1 is SGHNT and CDR2 is YYREEE (reference sequence). This CDR3 contains 13 residues. V dropped 0 bases and J dropped 4 bases, with 7 bases sitting between them. CDR3 sequence (DNA): TGTGCCAGCAGCTTGGTCCAGGGCTATGGCTACACCTTC. This encodes CASSLVQGYGYTF.

The chain combines TRBV28 with TRBJ1-6, with 7 bases lining up with TRBD1. The CDR3 extends over 14 amino acids. The V gene's germline CDR1 is MDHEN and CDR2 SYDVKM. V gave up 7 bases and J gave up 9 bases; unmatched junction bases: 9. DNA of the CDR3: TGTGCCAGCAATCACGGGGACAGAGTTTCACCCCTCCACTTT. The encoded protein is CASNHGDRVSPLHF.

This clone came up once. The chain combines TRBV19 with TRBJ1-5, with 9 bases lining up with TRBD1. Losses at the gene ends were 6 bases for V and 2 bases for J; bases not matched to a gene: 8. Germline V gene data show CDR1 as LNHDA and CDR2 as SQIVND (reference sequence). This CDR3 region has 16 residues. In nucleotides, the CDR3 is TGTGCCAGTAGCCGACGGACAGGGGAAGGCAATCAGCCCCAGCATTTT. Its protein product is CASSRRTGEGNQPQHF. Full variable domain (remainder filled in from reference TRBV19 and TRBJ1-5): DGGITQSPKYLFRKEGQNVTLSCEQNLNHDAMYWYRQDPGQGLRLIYYSQIVNDFQKGDIAEGYSVSREKKESFPLTVTSAQKNPTAFYLCASSRRTGEGNQPQHFGDGTRLSIL.

The rearrangement links TRBV10-3 to TRBJ2-5; TRBD2 matches at 13 bases. Germline V lookup: CDR1 ENHRY, CDR2 SYGVKD. The CDR3 is 16 amino acids. V lost 2 bases to trimming and J lost 5 bases; unmatched junction nucleotides: 5. CDR3 loop: CAISEGLAGARETQYF. CDR3 in DNA: TGTGCCATCAGTGAGGGACTAGCGGGGGCTAGGGAGACCCAGTACTTC.

This clone came up a few times. This sequence joins TRBV11-3 and TRBJ2-3; a weak D match, TRBD2 (5 bases). Germline CDR1 is SGHNT and CDR2 is YENEEA. Trimming pared 0 bases from V and 1 base from J, leaving 5 bases between. The CDR3 is 14 amino acids. The CDR3 region has the DNA TGTGCCAGCAGCTTAGATAGCGGCACAGATACGCAGTATTTT. As protein: CASSLDSGTDTQYF.